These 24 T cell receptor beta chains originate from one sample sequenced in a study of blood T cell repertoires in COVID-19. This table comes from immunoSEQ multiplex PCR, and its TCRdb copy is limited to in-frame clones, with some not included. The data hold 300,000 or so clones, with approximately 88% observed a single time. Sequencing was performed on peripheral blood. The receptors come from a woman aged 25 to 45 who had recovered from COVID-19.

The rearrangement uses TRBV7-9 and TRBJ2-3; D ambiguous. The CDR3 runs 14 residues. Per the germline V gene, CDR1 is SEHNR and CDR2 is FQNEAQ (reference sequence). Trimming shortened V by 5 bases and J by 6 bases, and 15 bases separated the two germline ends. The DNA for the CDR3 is TGTGCCAGCAGCGCGACAACCCGGAAGGATACGCAGTATTTT. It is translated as CASSATTRKDTQYF.

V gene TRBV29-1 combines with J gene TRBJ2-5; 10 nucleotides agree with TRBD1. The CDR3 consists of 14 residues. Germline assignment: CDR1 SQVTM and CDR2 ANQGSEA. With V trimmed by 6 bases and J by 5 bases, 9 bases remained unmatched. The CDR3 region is CSVWTGGIWETQYF. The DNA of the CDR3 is TGCAGCGTCTGGACAGGGGGGATTTGGGAGACCCAGTACTTC.

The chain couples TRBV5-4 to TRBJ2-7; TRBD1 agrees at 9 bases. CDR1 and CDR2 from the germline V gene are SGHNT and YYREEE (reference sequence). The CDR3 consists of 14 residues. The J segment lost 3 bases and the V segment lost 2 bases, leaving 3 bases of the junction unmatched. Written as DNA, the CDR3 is TGTGCCAGCAGCTTAACAGGGGGCTTCTACGAGCAGTACTTC. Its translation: CASSLTGGFYEQYF.

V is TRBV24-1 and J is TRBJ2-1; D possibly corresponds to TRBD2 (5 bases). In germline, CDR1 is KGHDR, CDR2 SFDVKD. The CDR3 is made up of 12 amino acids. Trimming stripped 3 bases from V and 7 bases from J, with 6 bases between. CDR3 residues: CATSDRRNEQFF. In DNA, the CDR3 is TGTGCCACCAGTGATCGGAGGAATGAGCAGTTCTTC.

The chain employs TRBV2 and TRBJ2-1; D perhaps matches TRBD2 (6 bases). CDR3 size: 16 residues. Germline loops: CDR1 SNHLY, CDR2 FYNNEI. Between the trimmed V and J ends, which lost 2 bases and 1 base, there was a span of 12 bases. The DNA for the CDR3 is TGTGCCAGCAGTGAATGGGCAGGGAGGTCCTACAATGAGCAGTTCTTC. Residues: CASSEWAGRSYNEQFF.

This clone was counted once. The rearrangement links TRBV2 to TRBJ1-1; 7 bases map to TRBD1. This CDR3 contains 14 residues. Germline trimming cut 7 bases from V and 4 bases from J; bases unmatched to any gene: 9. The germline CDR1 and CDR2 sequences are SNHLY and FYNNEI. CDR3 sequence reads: CASNQAGGGTEAFF. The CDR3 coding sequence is TGTGCCAGCAACCAAGCAGGGGGAGGCACTGAAGCTTTCTTT.

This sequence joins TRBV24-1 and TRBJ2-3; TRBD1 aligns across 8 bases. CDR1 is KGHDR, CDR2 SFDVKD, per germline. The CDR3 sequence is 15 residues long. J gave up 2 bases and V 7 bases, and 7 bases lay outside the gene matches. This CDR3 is CATSRGQGTTDTQYF. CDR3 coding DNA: TGTGCCACCAGCCGAGGACAGGGCACCACAGATACGCAGTATTTT.

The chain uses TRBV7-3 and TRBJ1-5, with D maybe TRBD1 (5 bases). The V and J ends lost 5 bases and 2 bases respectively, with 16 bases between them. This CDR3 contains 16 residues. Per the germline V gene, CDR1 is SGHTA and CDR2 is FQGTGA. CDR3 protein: CASSPTWGVGNQPQHF. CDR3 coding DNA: TGTGCCAGCAGCCCGACTTGGGGCGTCGGCAATCAGCCCCAGCATTTT.

The CDR3 sequence is CASSVPSGGLDEQFF. For the CDR3, the DNA is TGTGCCAGCAGCGTCCCTAGCGGGGGTTTGGATGAGCAGTTCTTC. This chain connects TRBV5-4 to TRBJ2-1; the match to TRBD2 covers 10 bases. V lost 4 bases and J lost 8; bases outside the gene matches: 9. Germline V gene lookup returns CDR1 SGHNT and CDR2 YYREEE (reference sequence). The CDR3 loop spans 15 amino acids.

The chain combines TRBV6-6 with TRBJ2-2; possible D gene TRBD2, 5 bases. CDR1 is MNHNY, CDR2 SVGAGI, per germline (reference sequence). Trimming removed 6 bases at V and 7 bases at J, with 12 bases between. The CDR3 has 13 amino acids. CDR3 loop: CASSHRGNGELFF. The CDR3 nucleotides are TGTGCCAGCAGCCACCGGGGTAACGGGGAGCTGTTTTTT.

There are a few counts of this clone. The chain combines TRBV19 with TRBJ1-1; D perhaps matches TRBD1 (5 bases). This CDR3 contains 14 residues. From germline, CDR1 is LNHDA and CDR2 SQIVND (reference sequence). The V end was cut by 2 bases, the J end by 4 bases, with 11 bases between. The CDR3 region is CASSISARVTEAFF. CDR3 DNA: TGTGCCAGTAGTATAAGTGCCAGGGTCACTGAAGCTTTCTTT. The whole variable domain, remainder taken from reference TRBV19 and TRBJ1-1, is DGGITQSPKYLFRKEGQNVTLSCEQNLNHDAMYWYRQDPGQGLRLIYYSQIVNDFQKGDIAEGYSVSREKKESFPLTVTSAQKNPTAFYLCASSISARVTEAFFGQGTRLTVV.

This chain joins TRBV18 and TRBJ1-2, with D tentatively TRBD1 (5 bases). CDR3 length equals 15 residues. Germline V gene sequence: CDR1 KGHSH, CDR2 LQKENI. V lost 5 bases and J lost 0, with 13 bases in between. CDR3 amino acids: CASSGQGITNYGYTF. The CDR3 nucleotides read TGTGCCAGCTCAGGCCAGGGCATTACTAACTATGGCTACACCTTC. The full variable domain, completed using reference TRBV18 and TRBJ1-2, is NAGVMQNPRHLVRRRGQEARLRCSPMKGHSHVYWYRQLPEEGLKFMVYLQKENIIDESGMPKERFSAEFPKEGPSILRIQQVVRGDSAAYFCASSGQGITNYGYTFGSGTRLTVV.

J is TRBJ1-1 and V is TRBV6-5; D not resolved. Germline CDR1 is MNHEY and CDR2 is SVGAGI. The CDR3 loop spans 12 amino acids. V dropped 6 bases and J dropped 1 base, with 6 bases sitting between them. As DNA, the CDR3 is TGTGCCAGCAGCATAGAGAACACTGAAGCTTTCTTT. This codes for CASSIENTEAFF.

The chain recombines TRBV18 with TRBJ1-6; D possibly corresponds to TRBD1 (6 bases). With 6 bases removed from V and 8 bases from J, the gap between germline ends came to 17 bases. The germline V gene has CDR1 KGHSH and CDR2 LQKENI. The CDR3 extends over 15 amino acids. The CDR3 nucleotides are TGTGCCAGCTCCCTGAAGGCCAGGGGCGATTCACCCCTCCACTTT. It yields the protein CASSLKARGDSPLHF.

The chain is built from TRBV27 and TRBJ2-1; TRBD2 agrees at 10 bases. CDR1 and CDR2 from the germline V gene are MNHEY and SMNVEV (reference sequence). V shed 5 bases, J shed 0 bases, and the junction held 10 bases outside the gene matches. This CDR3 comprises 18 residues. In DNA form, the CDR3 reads TGTGCCAGCAGTCCCATACTAGCGGGGTCAAGCTCCTACAATGAGCAGTTCTTC. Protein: CASSPILAGSSSYNEQFF.

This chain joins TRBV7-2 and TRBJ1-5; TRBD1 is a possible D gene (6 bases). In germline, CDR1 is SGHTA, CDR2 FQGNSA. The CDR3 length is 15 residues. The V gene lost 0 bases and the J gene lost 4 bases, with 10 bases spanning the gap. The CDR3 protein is CASSLARGSNQPQHF. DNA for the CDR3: TGTGCCAGCAGCTTAGCAAGGGGGTCGAATCAGCCCCAGCATTTT. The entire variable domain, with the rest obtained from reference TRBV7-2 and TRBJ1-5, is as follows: GAGVSQSPSNKVTEKGKDVELRCDPISGHTALYWYRQSLGQGLEFLIYFQGNSAPDKSGLPSDRFSAERTGGSVSTLTIQRTQQEDSAVYLCASSLARGSNQPQHFGDGTRLSIL.

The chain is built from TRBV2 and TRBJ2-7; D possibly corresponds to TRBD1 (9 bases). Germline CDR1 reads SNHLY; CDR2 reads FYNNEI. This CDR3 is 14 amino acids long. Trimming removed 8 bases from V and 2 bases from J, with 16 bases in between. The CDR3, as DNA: TGTGCCAGCGGGCGGGGGGACAGGGCCTACGAGCAGTACTTC. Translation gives CASGRGDRAYEQYF.

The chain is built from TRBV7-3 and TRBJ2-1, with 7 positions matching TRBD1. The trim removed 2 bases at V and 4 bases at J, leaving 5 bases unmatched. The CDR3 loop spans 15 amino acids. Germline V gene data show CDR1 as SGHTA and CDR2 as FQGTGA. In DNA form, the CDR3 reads TGTGCCAGCAGCTTACTAGGGGGCGCGTACAATGAGCAGTTCTTC. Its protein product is CASSLLGGAYNEQFF.

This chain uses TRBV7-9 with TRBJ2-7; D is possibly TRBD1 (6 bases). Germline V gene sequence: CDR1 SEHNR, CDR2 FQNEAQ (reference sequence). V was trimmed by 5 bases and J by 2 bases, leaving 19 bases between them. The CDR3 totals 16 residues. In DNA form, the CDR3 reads TGTGCCAGCAGCGCTGGAGAGACAGGTTTAACCTACGAGCAGTACTTC. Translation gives CASSAGETGLTYEQYF.

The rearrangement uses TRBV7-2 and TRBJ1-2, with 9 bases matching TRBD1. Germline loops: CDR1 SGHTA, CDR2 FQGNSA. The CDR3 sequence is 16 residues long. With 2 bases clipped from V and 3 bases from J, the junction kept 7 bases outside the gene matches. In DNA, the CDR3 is TGTGCCAGCAGCTTAAATCGGGACAGGGCTGACTATGGCTACACCTTC. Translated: CASSLNRDRADYGYTF.

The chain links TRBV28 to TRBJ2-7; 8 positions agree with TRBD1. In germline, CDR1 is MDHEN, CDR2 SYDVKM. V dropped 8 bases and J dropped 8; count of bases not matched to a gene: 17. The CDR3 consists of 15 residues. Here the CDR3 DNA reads TGTGCCAGCTCCTCCCGGGGACAGGCTTCGGGAAAGCAGTACTTC. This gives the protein CASSSRGQASGKQYF.

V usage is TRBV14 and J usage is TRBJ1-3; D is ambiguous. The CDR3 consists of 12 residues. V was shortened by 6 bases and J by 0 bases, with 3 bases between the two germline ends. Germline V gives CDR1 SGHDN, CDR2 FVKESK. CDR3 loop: CASSYSGNTIYF. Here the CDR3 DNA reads TGTGCCAGCAGTTACTCTGGAAACACCATATATTTT.

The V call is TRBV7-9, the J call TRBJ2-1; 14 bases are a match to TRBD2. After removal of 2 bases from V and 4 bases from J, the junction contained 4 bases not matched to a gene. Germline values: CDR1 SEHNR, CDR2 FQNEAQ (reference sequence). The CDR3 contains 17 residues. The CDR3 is CASSLTGTSGGYNEQFF. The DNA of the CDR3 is TGTGCCAGCAGCTTAACGGGGACTAGCGGGGGATACAATGAGCAGTTCTTC.

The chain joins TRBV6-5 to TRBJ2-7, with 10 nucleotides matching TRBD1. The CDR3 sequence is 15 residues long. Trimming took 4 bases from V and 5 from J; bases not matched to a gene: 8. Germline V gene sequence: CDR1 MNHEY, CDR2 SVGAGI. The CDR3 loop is CASSSTGQGGHEQYF. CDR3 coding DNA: TGTGCCAGCAGTTCAACCGGACAGGGGGGTCACGAGCAGTACTTC.